Below, 22 T cell receptor beta chains from the same sample are listed, as sequenced in a study of T cells after somatic rescue of genetic block. The repertoire was sequenced with immunoSEQ multiplex PCR; TCRdb's copy has only in-frame clones and lacks some. The sample consists of 14,000 to 15,000 clones, around 70% of them appearing once. The sequenced sample consisted of peripheral blood mononuclear cells (PBMCs). The source of these receptors is a boy aged 5-17 years.

CDR3 bases: TGTGCCAGCAGTTCTAGCGGGAGCTCCTACAATGAGCAGTTCTTC. Translation: CASSSSGSSYNEQFF. The rearrangement links TRBV6-1 to TRBJ2-1; 10 bases align to TRBD2. Germline assignment: CDR1 MNHNS and CDR2 SASEGT. V gave up 5 bases and J gave up 0 bases; unmatched junction bases: 1. This CDR3 has 15 residues.

The rearrangement joins TRBV5-1 to TRBJ1-1; D not resolved. This CDR3 has 16 amino acids. The V end lost 4 bases, the J end lost 1 base, and 17 bases lay between the germline ends. CDR1 is SGHRS and CDR2 is YFSETQ in the germline V gene. CDR3 sequence: CASSPNSPGRNTEAFF. CDR3 sequence (DNA): TGCGCCAGCAGCCCGAACAGTCCGGGGAGGAACACTGAAGCTTTCTTT.

This sequence joins TRBV6-4 and TRBJ1-4, with D unresolved. V was shortened by 3 bases and J by 0 bases, with 14 bases between the two germline ends. The CDR3 has 17 residues. CDR1 and CDR2 from the germline V gene are MRHNA and SNTAGT. In nucleotides, the CDR3 is TGTGCCAGCAGTGAACGCCCCGACCGCGCAACTAATGAAAAACTGTTTTTT. It yields the protein CASSERPDRATNEKLFF.

This sequence joins TRBV6-1 and TRBJ1-5; no definite D call. Germline values: CDR1 MNHNS, CDR2 SASEGT. This CDR3 is 13 amino acids long. Trimming left V 1 base short and J 14 bases short, with 15 bases between. The CDR3 coding sequence is TGTGCCAGCAGTGAAGGGGTTATGTGGCAGGAGCATTTT. Translated, it gives CASSEGVMWQEHF.

The rearrangement joins TRBV29-1 to TRBJ2-7, with 9 bases identical to TRBD1. J was trimmed by 5 bases and V by 1 base; bases with no gene match: 9. The CDR3 has 15 residues. From germline, CDR1 is SQVTM and CDR2 ANQGSEA. DNA of the CDR3: TGCAGCGTTGAAGTTCTTACAGGGGGCTGGCACGAGCAGTACTTC. Translating it yields CSVEVLTGGWHEQYF.

V usage is TRBV5-1 and J usage is TRBJ1-6, with D hard to call. Germline lookup yields CDR1 SGHRS and CDR2 YFSETQ. The CDR3 spans 15 residues. Deletions cut 4 bases from V and 7 bases from J, with 15 bases between. The CDR3 region is CASSPDKYKNSPLHF. CDR3 coding DNA: TGCGCCAGCAGCCCAGACAAGTATAAGAATTCACCCCTCCACTTT.

The rearrangement links TRBV9 to TRBJ1-5; D is perhaps TRBD1 (6 bases). The CDR3 sequence is 14 residues long. Trimming removed 3 bases from V and 6 bases from J, with 13 bases in between. Germline lookup yields CDR1 SGDLS and CDR2 YYNGEE. In nucleotides, the CDR3 is TGTGCCAGCAGCGGAGGGGGTGCGGTTCAGCCCCAGCATTTT. Protein: CASSGGGAVQPQHF.

This clone was seen just once. The chain couples TRBV28 to TRBJ2-2; D not certain. Per germline, CDR1 MDHEN and CDR2 SYDVKM. CDR3 length: 16 residues. Trimming left V 8 bases short and J 0 bases short, with 16 bases between. CDR3 region: CASGVRTVANTGELFF. CDR3 DNA sequence: TGTGCCAGCGGGGTACGTACCGTCGCGAACACCGGGGAGCTGTTTTTT. The full variable domain, its missing parts supplied by reference TRBV28 and TRBJ2-2, is DVKVTQSSRYLVKRTGEKVFLECVQDMDHENMFWYRQDPGLGLRLIYFSYDVKMKEKGDIPEGYSVSREKKERFSLILESASTNQTSMYLCASGVRTVANTGELFFGEGSRLTVL.

The CDR3 region is CASSAWFTDTQYF. The DNA of the CDR3 is TGTGCCAGTAGTGCCTGGTTCACAGATACGCAGTATTTT. The chain is built from TRBV19 and TRBJ2-3; D unresolved. This CDR3 has 13 amino acids. Trimming left V 5 bases short and J 2 bases short, with 8 bases between. Germline V gene data show CDR1 as LNHDA and CDR2 as SQIVND (reference sequence).

This clone rates as medium-sized (0.01 to 0.1%). The rearrangement links TRBV7-3 to TRBJ2-3; D call uncertain. The length of the CDR3 is 14 residues. Between the trimmed V and J ends, which lost 6 bases and 2 bases, there was a span of 12 bases. The V gene's germline CDR1 is SGHTA and CDR2 FQGTGA. Written as DNA, the CDR3 is TGTGCCAGCAGGTCTCTAAACCCCACAGATACGCAGTATTTT. It translates to CASRSLNPTDTQYF. Variable domain in full (rest from reference TRBV7-3 and TRBJ2-3): GAGVSQTPSNKVTEKGKYVELRCDPISGHTALYWYRQSLGQGPEFLIYFQGTGAADDSGLPNDRFFAVRPEGSVSTLKIQRTERGDSAVYLCASRSLNPTDTQYFGPGTRLTVL.

This clone was seen only a few times. The chain links TRBV6-6 to TRBJ2-5, with D possibly matching TRBD1 (5 bases). Germline V lookup: CDR1 MNHNY, CDR2 SVGAGI (reference sequence). The CDR3 has 14 residues. V dropped 8 bases and J dropped 2 bases, with 15 bases sitting between them. CDR3 amino acids: CASSKGIVQETQYF. Here the CDR3 DNA reads TGTGCCAGCTCAAAGGGGATCGTTCAAGAGACCCAGTACTTC.

This clone was detected only a few times. The V call is TRBV12-5, the J call TRBJ2-1; D is possibly TRBD1 (6 bases). CDR3 size: 15 residues. The V end was cut by 3 bases, the J end by 0 bases, with 9 bases between. Germline values: CDR1 LGHNT, CDR2 FRNRAP. CDR3 loop: CASGFLDSSYNEQFF. The CDR3 region has the DNA TGTGCTAGTGGTTTTTTGGACAGCTCCTACAATGAGCAGTTCTTC.

This clone was observed a few times. The V and J genes are TRBV19 and TRBJ2-3; tentatively, D is TRBD2 (5 bases). Trimming left V 3 bases short and J 0 bases short, with 13 bases between. Germline CDR1 reads LNHDA; CDR2 reads SQIVND (reference sequence). CDR3 length: 16 amino acids. CDR3 DNA sequence: TGTGCCAGTAGTATTTGGGGAGTTTTTAGCACAGATACGCAGTATTTT. This codes for CASSIWGVFSTDTQYF.

The chain combines TRBV6-5 with TRBJ2-7; possible D gene TRBD1, 6 bases. The CDR3 covers 12 residues. The V end lost 8 bases, the J end lost 0 bases, and 8 bases lay between the germline ends. Germline loops: CDR1 MNHEY, CDR2 SVGAGI. The CDR3 DNA follows: TGTGCCAGCTACAGGGTCTCCTACGAGCAGTACTTC. It yields the protein CASYRVSYEQYF.

This clone came up a few times. The V gene is TRBV11-1, the J gene TRBJ2-7; no clear D. V lost 3 bases to trimming and J lost 5 bases, with 14 bases between them. Germline V gives CDR1 SGHAT, CDR2 FQDESV (reference sequence). This CDR3 region has 14 residues. Here the CDR3 DNA reads TGTGCCAGCAGCTTTGGACCCGGCGGCCACGAGCAGTACTTC. This codes for CASSFGPGGHEQYF. The full variable domain, with the rest looked up from reference TRBV11-1 and TRBJ2-7, is EAEVAQSPRYKITEKSQAVAFWCDPISGHATLYWYRQILGQGPELLVQFQDESVVDDSQLPKDRFSAERLKGVDSTLKIQPAELGDSAMYLCASSFGPGGHEQYFGPGTRLTVT.

This chain joins TRBV27 and TRBJ1-1, with 7 bases aligning to TRBD1. The CDR3 is made up of 14 amino acids. Germline values: CDR1 MNHEY, CDR2 SMNVEV (reference sequence). Unmatched junction bases numbered 0, after V lost 1 base and J lost 1 base. The chain's CDR3 is CASSLWDRNTEAFF. CDR3 nucleotide sequence: TGTGCCAGCAGTTTATGGGACAGGAACACTGAAGCTTTCTTT.

This clone was seen only a few times. This chain uses TRBV6-5 with TRBJ1-3, with D tentatively TRBD1 (6 bases). The CDR3 runs 15 residues. The germline V gene has CDR1 MNHEY and CDR2 SVGAGI. Trimming removed 6 bases from V and 2 bases from J, with 14 bases in between. The CDR3 nucleotides are TGTGCCAGCAGCTCACAGGGTGTCGCTGGAAACACCATATATTTT. This codes for CASSSQGVAGNTIYF.

V and J are TRBV7-9 and TRBJ1-5; possible D gene TRBD1, 6 bases. From germline, CDR1 is SEHNR and CDR2 FQNEAQ (reference sequence). Trimming took off 2 bases at V and 4 bases at J, with 6 bases between the two ends. The length of the CDR3 is 13 residues. CDR3 loop: CASSLRGNQPQHF. Here the CDR3 DNA reads TGTGCCAGCAGCTTAAGGGGGAATCAGCCCCAGCATTTT.

The chain has TRBV2 and TRBJ2-3; D remains unclear. V was trimmed by 1 base and J by 2 bases, leaving 7 bases between them. The CDR3 covers 14 residues. CDR1 and CDR2 from the germline V gene are SNHLY and FYNNEI. The CDR3 sequence is CASSEDGYTDTQYF. The CDR3 DNA reads as TGTGCCAGCAGTGAAGACGGGTACACAGATACGCAGTATTTT.

This clone was counted only a few times. V and J are TRBV6-6 and TRBJ1-1; a possible D gene is TRBD1 (6 bases). Trimming removed 10 bases from V and 3 bases from J, with 24 bases in between. The germline CDR1 and CDR2 sequences are MNHNY and SVGAGI (reference sequence). CDR3 length equals 16 residues. This CDR3 is CAIRRGQILGDTEAFF. The CDR3 coding sequence is TGTGCCATCCGACGGGGGCAGATCCTAGGGGACACTGAAGCTTTCTTT.

The CDR3 DNA follows: TGTGCCAGCAGCTGGACAGGCGCCAGCTCTGGAAACACCATATATTTT. It specifies CASSWTGASSGNTIYF. V usage is TRBV5-5 and J usage is TRBJ1-3, with 7 bases that match TRBD1. This CDR3 contains 16 residues. From germline, CDR1 is SGHKS and CDR2 YYEKEE (reference sequence). V lost 3 bases, J lost 0 bases, and 6 bases stayed unmatched.

The chain uses TRBV6-6 and TRBJ2-1; a weak D match, TRBD2 (7 bases). The CDR3 has 14 residues. The V end lost 6 bases, the J end lost 7 bases, and 16 bases lay between the germline ends. Germline lookup yields CDR1 MNHNY and CDR2 SVGAGI (reference sequence). The CDR3 DNA sequence: TGTGCCAGCAGGGGGGCAGTGGGAGGGAATGAGCAGTTCTTC. It yields the protein CASRGAVGGNEQFF.